This TCR beta chain was recorded in a study of graft-versus-host responses after intestinal transplantation. Study at large: All of the recipients had induction that used anti-thymocyte globulin, then tacrolimus and steroids for about 3 years. Study-level points and caveats: Some patients had graft-donor T cell macrochimerism, and their allografts showed high graft-versus-host to host-versus-graft clonal ratios. Recipient marrow showed GvH clones, some seen first in ileum or blood.

Worth noting for this clone: Its antigen is undetermined.

Sequencing was performed with immunoSEQ multiplex PCR; in TCRdb, only in-frame clones are kept and a portion is missing. Of about 100,000 clones in the sample, about nine tenths were seen once. This clonotype was obtained from a human donor who was the organ donor for an intestinal transplant. The sample was unstimulated CD4+ T cells sorted from spleen or lymph node cells, taken before transplant.

The CDR3 DNA reads as TGCGCCAGCAGCATGGCGGACAACGACGAGCAGTACTTC. Amino acids: CASSMADNDEQYF. The chain is built from TRBV5-1 and TRBJ2-7; D is perhaps TRBD1 (5 bases). Trimming cost V 4 bases and J 5 bases, with 13 bases left between them. Germline V gives CDR1 SGHRS, CDR2 YFSETQ. The CDR3 runs 13 residues. Full variable domain (remainder filled in from reference TRBV5-1 and TRBJ2-7): KAGVTQTPRYLIKTRGQQVTLSCSPISGHRSVSWYQQTPGQGLQFLFEYFSETQRNKGNFPGRFSGRQFSNSRSEMNVSTLELGDSALYLCASSMADNDEQYFGPGTRLTVT.